The 10 T cell receptor beta chains presented below share a single source sample, sequenced in a study of blood T cell repertoires in COVID-19. This table comes from immunoSEQ multiplex PCR, and its TCRdb copy is limited to in-frame clones, with some not included. Among fewer than 250,000 clones listed, roughly 86% were seen once. The specimen was peripheral blood. These receptor sequences come from a man in his fifties with acute or convalescent COVID-19.

This chain joins TRBV4-1 and TRBJ1-4; 9 bases line up with TRBD1. J lost 0 bases, V lost 3 bases, and 2 bases had no gene match. The CDR3 loop spans 16 amino acids. Germline CDR1 reads MGHRA; CDR2 reads YSYEKL. CDR3: CASSQTGGATNEKLFF. The CDR3 region has the DNA TGCGCCAGCAGCCAGACAGGGGGTGCAACTAATGAAAAACTGTTTTTT.

The rearrangement links TRBV12-5 to TRBJ1-4; 8 bases are shared with TRBD1. The CDR3 is 15 residues long. In germline, CDR1 is LGHNT, CDR2 FRNRAP. After removal of 5 bases from V and 3 bases from J, the junction contained 5 bases not matched to a gene. CDR3: CASGTQGASNEKLFF. CDR3 DNA sequence: TGTGCTAGTGGTACCCAGGGGGCGTCTAATGAAAAACTGTTTTTT.

V and J are TRBV7-8 and TRBJ2-1; TRBD1 agrees at 8 bases. The V segment lost 4 bases and the J segment 8 bases; nucleotides outside the gene matches: 7. The germline CDR1 and CDR2 sequences are SGHVS and FQNEAQ. There are 14 residues in the CDR3. CDR3 protein: CASSSPDREYEQFF. Here the CDR3 DNA reads TGTGCCAGCAGCTCGCCGGACAGGGAATATGAGCAGTTCTTC. Filled out from reference TRBV7-8 and TRBJ2-1, the complete variable domain reads GAGVSQSPRYKVAKRGQDVALRCDPISGHVSLFWYQQALGQGPEFLTYFQNEAQLDKSGLPSDRFFAERPEGSVSTLKIQRTQQEDSAVYLCASSSPDREYEQFFGPGTRLTVL.

The V gene is TRBV6-1, the J gene TRBJ2-1, with 8 positions matching TRBD2. V dropped 3 bases and J dropped 4; count of bases not matched to a gene: 11. The CDR3 is 17 residues long. Germline V gives CDR1 MNHNS, CDR2 SASEGT. Here the CDR3 reads CASSEGPSGPLYNEQFF. In DNA form, the CDR3 reads TGTGCCAGCAGTGAGGGGCCTAGCGGGCCCTTGTACAATGAGCAGTTCTTC.

The genes are TRBV6-5 and TRBJ2-3, with D tentatively TRBD2 (6 bases). The V gene's germline CDR1 is MNHEY and CDR2 SVGAGI. CDR3 size: 14 residues. Trimming cost V 10 bases and J 5 bases, with 19 bases left between them. In DNA, the CDR3 is TGTGCCATCATACCGGGACTCCTTTTAGATACGCAGTATTTT. Protein: CAIIPGLLLDTQYF.

V and J are TRBV4-1 and TRBJ1-2; 9 nucleotides match TRBD1. Germline V gene data show CDR1 as MGHRA and CDR2 as YSYEKL. The CDR3 is 15 residues long. V shed 0 bases, J shed 4 bases, and the junction held 3 bases outside the gene matches. This CDR3 is CASSQEGQGTYGYTF. CDR3 bases: TGCGCCAGCAGCCAAGAGGGACAGGGCACCTATGGCTACACCTTC.

The chain joins TRBV7-9 to TRBJ1-2; D uncertain. The CDR3 is made up of 14 amino acids. Germline lookup yields CDR1 SEHNR and CDR2 FQNEAQ (reference sequence). V shed 5 bases and J shed 7 bases, with 17 bases lying between them. CDR3 amino acids: CASSPRTTGFGYTF. CDR3 sequence (DNA): TGTGCCAGCAGCCCCAGGACGACGGGGTTTGGCTACACCTTC.

This chain joins TRBV16 and TRBJ2-1; TRBD1 is a possible D gene (5 bases). Germline-derived CDR1 and CDR2 are KGHSY and FQNENV. This CDR3 region has 16 residues. Between the trimmed V and J ends, which lost 4 bases and 5 bases, there was a span of 18 bases. The CDR3 sequence: CASSLQGGGTHNEQFF. CDR3 DNA sequence: TGTGCCAGCAGCCTTCAGGGTGGTGGCACACACAATGAGCAGTTCTTC.

CDR3 DNA sequence: TGTGCCACCAGCAGAGATGAAGAGGTCCTCTATGGCTACACCTTC. Amino acid sequence: CATSRDEEVLYGYTF. The gene calls are TRBV15 and TRBJ1-2, with D hard to call. Trimming shortened V by 0 bases and J by 4 bases, and 12 bases separated the two germline ends. CDR3 length: 15 residues. CDR1 and CDR2 from the germline V gene are LNHNV and YYDKDF (reference sequence).

The sample holds a few counts of this clone. This sequence joins TRBV30 and TRBJ1-4; maybe TRBD1 (6 bases). The V end was cut by 3 bases, the J end by 4 bases, with 15 bases between. CDR3 length equals 15 residues. The V gene's germline CDR1 is GTSNPN and CDR2 SVGIG (reference sequence). CDR3 amino acids: CAWRGGGHLNEKLFF. CDR3 DNA sequence: TGTGCCTGGAGGGGCGGGGGACACCTTAATGAAAAACTGTTTTTT.